This T cell receptor (beta chain) appears in the sequencing data of a study of blood T cell repertoires in COVID-19. Study-level background: Whether acute or convalescent, the COVID-19 samples came from the United States, Italy and Spain. Sources were T cells, B-cell-depleted T cells, or PBMCs; the material itself was cDNA or gDNA.

V was shortened by 5 bases and J by 3 bases, with 17 bases between the two germline ends. This CDR3 contains 16 residues. Germline assignment: CDR1 MNHEY and CDR2 SMNVEV (reference sequence). This clone was picked up a small number of times. In the original processing: Cell counts per sample came from amplifying reference gene primers. Measured with immunoSEQ multiplex PCR; TCRdb has only the in-frame clones, and not every one. V and J calls and clone size are those listed in that table; D and trimming were worked out from the DNA. The table records about 170,000 clones, 82% of them present only once.

Sequencing used peripheral blood. The TCR sequence derives from a woman of 80 years or more with active or convalescent COVID-19. This chain connects TRBV27 to TRBJ1-5; possible D gene TRBD1, 5 bases. The CDR3 loop reads CASSPQGLGDNQPQHF. In DNA, the CDR3 is TGTGCCAGCAGTCCGCAGGGACTGGGGGACAATCAGCCCCAGCATTTT.